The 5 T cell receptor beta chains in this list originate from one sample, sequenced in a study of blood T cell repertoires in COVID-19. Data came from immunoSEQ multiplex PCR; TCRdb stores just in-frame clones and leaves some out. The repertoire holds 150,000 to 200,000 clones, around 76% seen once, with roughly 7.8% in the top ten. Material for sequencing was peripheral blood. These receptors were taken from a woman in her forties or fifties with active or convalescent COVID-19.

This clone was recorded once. The CDR3 reads CASSSNGQSYEQYF. CDR3 DNA: TGTGCCAGCTCAAGTAACGGACAGAGCTACGAGCAGTACTTC. J is TRBJ2-7 and V is TRBV18, with a tentative D call TRBD1 (6 bases). The CDR3 runs 14 residues. Trimming cost V 5 bases and J 3 bases, with 14 bases left between them. Germline V gene sequence: CDR1 KGHSH, CDR2 LQKENI.

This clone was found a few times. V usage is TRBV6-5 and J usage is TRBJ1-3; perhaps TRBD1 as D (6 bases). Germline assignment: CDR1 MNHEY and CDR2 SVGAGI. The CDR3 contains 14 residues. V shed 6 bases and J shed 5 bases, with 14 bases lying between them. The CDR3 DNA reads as TGTGCCAGCAGAATGACAGGCGAGAGAAACACCATATATTTT. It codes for CASRMTGERNTIYF.

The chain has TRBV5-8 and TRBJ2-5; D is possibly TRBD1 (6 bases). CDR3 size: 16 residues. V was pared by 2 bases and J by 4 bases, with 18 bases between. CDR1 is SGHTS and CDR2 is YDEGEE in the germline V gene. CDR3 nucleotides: TGTGCCAGCAGCTTCGCTAAGTCGGCAGGGGTAGAGACCCAGTACTTC. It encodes CASSFAKSAGVETQYF.

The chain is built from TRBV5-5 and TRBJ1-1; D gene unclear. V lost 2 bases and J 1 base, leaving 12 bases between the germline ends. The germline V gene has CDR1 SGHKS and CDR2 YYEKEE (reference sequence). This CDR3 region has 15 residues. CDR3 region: CASSLNARRNTEAFF. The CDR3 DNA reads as TGTGCCAGCAGCTTAAACGCACGTAGGAACACTGAAGCTTTCTTT.

CDR3 protein: CASSTQKRQVLYNEQFF. DNA of the CDR3: TGTGCCAGTAGTACCCAAAAACGACAGGTTTTGTACAATGAGCAGTTCTTC. The chain uses TRBV19 and TRBJ2-1, with a weak D call TRBD1 (6 bases). This CDR3 has 17 amino acids. Trimming took off 4 bases at V and 4 bases at J, with 20 bases between the two ends. The germline gives CDR1 LNHDA, CDR2 SQIVND (reference sequence). The variable domain in full, completed from reference TRBV19 and TRBJ2-1, reads DGGITQSPKYLFRKEGQNVTLSCEQNLNHDAMYWYRQDPGQGLRLIYYSQIVNDFQKGDIAEGYSVSREKKESFPLTVTSAQKNPTAFYLCASSTQKRQVLYNEQFFGPGTRLTVL.